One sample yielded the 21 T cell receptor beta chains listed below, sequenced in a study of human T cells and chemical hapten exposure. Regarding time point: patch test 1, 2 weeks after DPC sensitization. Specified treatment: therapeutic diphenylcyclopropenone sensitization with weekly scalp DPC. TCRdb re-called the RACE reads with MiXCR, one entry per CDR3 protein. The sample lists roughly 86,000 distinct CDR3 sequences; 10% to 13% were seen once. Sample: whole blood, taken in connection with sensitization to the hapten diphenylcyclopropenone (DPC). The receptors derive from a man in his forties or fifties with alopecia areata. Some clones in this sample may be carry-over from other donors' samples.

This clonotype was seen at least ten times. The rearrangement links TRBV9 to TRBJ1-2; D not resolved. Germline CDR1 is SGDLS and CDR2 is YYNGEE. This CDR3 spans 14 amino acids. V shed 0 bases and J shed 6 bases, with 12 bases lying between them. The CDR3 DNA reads TGTGCCAGCAGCGTAGGAGGAGCCGGTCATGGCTACACCTTC. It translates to CASSVGGAGHGYTF.

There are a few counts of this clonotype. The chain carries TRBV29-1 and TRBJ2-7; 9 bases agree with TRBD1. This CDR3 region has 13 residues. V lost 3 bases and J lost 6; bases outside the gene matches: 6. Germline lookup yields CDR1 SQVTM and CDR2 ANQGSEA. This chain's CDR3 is CSVEGTGYSEQYF. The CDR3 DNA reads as TGCAGCGTTGAGGGGACAGGGTATAGCGAGCAGTACTTC.

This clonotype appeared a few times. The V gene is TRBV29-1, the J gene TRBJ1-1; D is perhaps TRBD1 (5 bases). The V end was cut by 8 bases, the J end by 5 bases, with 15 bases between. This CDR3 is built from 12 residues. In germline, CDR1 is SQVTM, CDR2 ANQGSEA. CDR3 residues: CSSGRGKTEAFF. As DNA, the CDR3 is TGCAGCTCAGGCCGGGGGAAGACTGAAGCTTTCTTT.

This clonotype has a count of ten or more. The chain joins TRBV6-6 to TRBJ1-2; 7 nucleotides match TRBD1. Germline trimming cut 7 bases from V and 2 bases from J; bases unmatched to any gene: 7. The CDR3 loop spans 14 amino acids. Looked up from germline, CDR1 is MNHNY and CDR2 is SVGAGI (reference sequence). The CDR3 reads CASTPTGTNYGYTF. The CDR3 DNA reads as TGTGCCAGCACCCCGACAGGGACCAACTATGGCTACACCTTC.

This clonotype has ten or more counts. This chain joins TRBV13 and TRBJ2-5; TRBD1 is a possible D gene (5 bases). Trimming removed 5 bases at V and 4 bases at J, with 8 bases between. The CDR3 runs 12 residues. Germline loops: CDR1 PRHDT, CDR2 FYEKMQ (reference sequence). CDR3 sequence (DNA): TGTGCCAGCAGCCAGGGATCAGAGACCCAGTACTTC. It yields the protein CASSQGSETQYF.

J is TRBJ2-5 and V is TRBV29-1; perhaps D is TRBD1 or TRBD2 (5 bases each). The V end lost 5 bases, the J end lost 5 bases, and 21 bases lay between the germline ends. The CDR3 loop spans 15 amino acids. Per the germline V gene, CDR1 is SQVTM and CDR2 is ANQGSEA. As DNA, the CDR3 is TGCAGCGTTTTGTACACCGGGACCCTGGGGGAGACCCAGTACTTC. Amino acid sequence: CSVLYTGTLGETQYF.

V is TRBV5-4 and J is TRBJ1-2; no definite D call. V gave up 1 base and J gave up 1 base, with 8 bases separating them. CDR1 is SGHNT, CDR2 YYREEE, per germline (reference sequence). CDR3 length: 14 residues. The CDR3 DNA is TGTGCCAGCAGCTTGAAGGGAATTAACTATGGCTACACCTTC. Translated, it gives CASSLKGINYGYTF.

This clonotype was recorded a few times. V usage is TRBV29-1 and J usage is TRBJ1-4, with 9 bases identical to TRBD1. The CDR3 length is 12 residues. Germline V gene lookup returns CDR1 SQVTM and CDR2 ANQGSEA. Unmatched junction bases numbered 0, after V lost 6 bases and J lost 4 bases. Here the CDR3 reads CSVGQGNEKLFF. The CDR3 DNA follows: TGCAGCGTGGGACAGGGTAATGAAAAACTGTTTTTT.

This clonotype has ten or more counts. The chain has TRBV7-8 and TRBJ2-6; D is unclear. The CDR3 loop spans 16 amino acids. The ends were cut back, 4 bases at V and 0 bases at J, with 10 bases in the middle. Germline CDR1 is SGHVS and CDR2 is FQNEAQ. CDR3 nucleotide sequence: TGTGCCAGCAGCTCCGGTACGGTCTCTGGGGCCAACGTCCTGACTTTC. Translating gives CASSSGTVSGANVLTF.

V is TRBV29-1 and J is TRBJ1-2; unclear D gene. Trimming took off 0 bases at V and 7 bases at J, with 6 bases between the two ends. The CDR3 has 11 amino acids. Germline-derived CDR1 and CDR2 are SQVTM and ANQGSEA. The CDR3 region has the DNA TGCAGCGTTGAAGATGGTGGTGGCTACACCTTC. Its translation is CSVEDGGGYTF.

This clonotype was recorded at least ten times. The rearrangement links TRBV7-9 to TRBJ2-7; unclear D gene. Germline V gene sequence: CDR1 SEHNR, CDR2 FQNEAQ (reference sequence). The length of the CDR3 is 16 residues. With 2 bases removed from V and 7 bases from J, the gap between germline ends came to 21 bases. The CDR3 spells CASSLRGQPKICEQYV. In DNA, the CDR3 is TGTGCCAGCAGCTTAAGAGGCCAGCCTAAGATCTGTGAGCAGTACGTC.

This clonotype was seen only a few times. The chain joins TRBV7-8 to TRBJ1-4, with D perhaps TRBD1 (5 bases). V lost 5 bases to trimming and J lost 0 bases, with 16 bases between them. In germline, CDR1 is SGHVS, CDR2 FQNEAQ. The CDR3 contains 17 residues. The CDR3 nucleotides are TGTGCCAGCAGCCCGAGACAGAACCTGGCAACTAATGAAAAACTGTTTTTT. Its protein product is CASSPRQNLATNEKLFF.

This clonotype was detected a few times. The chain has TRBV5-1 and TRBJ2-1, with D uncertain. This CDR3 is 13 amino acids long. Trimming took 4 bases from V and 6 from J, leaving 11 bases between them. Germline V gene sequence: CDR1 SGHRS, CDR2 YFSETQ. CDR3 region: CASSPDLGNEQFF. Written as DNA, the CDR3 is TGCGCCAGCAGCCCTGACTTGGGCAATGAGCAGTTCTTC.

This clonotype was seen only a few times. As DNA, the CDR3 is TGCAGTGCTAGTCTAGCGGGAGGGCCGGAGACCCAGTACTTC. Translating it yields CSASLAGGPETQYF. The gene calls are TRBV20-1 and TRBJ2-5; 12 bases are a match to TRBD2. V was pared by 3 bases and J by 5 bases, with 4 bases of the junction left unmatched. The CDR3 extends over 14 amino acids. Germline V CDR1 and CDR2: DFQATT, SNEGSKA (reference sequence).

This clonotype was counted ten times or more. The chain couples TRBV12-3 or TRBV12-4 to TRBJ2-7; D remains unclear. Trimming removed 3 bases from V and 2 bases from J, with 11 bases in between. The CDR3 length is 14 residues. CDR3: CASSFAVRAYEQYF. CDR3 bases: TGTGCCAGCAGTTTTGCCGTCCGGGCCTACGAGCAGTACTTC.

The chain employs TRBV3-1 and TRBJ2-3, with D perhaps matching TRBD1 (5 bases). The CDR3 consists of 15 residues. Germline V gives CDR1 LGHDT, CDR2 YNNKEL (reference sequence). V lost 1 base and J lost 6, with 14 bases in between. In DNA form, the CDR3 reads TGTGCCAGCAGCCAAGCAGGGCCCGGATTGGATACGCAGTATTTT. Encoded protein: CASSQAGPGLDTQYF.

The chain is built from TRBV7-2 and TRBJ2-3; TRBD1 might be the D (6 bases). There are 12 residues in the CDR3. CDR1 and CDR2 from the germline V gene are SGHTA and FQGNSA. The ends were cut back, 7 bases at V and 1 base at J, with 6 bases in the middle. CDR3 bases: TGTGCCAGCAACAGGGGCACAGATACGCAGTATTTT. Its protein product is CASNRGTDTQYF.

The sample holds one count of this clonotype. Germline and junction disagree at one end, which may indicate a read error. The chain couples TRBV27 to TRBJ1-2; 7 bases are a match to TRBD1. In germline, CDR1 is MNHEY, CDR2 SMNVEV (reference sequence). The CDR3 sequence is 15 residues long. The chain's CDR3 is CASTSRTGPVYGYIF. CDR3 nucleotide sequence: TGTGCCAGCACCTCAAGGACAGGTCCCGTCTATGGCTACATCTTC.

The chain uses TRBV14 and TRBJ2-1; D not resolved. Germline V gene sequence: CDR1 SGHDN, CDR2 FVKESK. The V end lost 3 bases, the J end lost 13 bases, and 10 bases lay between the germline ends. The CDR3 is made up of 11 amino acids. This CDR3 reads CASSHISVQFF. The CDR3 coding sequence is TGTGCCAGCAGCCACATCAGCGTTCAGTTCTTC.

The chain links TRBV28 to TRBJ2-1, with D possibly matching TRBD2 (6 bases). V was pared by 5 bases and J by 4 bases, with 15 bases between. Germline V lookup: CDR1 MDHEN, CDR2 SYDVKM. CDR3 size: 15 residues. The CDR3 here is CASSLGRGAYNEQFF. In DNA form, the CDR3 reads TGTGCCAGCAGTCTAGGGCGGGGAGCATACAATGAGCAGTTCTTC.

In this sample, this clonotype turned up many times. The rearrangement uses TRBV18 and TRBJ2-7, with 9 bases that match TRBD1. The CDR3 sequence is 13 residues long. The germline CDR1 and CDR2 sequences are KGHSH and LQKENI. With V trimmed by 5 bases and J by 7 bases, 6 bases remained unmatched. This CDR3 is CASSGGQGREQYV. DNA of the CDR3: TGTGCCAGCTCAGGCGGACAGGGGAGAGAGCAGTACGTC.